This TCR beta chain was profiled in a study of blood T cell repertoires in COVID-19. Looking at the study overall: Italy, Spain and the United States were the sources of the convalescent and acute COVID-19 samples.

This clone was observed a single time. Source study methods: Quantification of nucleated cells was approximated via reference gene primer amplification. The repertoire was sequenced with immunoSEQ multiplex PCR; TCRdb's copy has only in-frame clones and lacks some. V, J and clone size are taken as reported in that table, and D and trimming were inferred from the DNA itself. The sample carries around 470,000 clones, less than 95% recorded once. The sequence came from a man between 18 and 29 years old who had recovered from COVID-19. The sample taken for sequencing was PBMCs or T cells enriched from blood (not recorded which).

The CDR3 coding sequence is TGTGCCAGCAGTTACAGGGGGGCTAATGAAAAACTGTTTTTT. This sequence encodes CASSYRGANEKLFF. The chain employs TRBV5-6 and TRBJ1-4; 8 bases agree with TRBD1. Germline V gene data show CDR1 as SGHDT and CDR2 as YYEEEE. CDR3 length: 14 residues. V lost 5 bases and J lost 3; bases outside the gene matches: 3.